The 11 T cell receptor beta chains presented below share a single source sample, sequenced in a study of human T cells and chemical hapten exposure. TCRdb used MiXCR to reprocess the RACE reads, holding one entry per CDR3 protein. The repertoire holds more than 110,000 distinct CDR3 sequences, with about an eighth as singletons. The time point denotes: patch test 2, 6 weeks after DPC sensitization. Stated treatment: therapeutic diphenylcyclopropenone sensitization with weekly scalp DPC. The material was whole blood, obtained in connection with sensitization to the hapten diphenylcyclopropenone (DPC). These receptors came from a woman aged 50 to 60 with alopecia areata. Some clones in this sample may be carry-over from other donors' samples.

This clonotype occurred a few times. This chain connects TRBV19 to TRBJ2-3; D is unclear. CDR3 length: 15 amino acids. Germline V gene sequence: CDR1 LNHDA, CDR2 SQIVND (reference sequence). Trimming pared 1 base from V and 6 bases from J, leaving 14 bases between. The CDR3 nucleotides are TGTGCCAGTAGTATAGGTAGGGTCCCCACGGATACGCAGTATTTT. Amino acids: CASSIGRVPTDTQYF. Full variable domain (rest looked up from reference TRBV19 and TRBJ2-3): DGGITQSPKYLFRKEGQNVTLSCEQNLNHDAMYWYRQDPGQGLRLIYYSQIVNDFQKGDIAEGYSVSREKKESFPLTVTSAQKNPTAFYLCASSIGRVPTDTQYFGPGTRLTVL.

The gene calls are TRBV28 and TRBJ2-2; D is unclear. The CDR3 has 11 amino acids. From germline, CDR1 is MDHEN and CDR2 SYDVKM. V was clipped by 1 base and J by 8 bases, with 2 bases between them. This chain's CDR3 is CASSLLGELFF. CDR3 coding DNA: TGTGCCAGCAGTTTATTAGGGGAGCTGTTTTTT.

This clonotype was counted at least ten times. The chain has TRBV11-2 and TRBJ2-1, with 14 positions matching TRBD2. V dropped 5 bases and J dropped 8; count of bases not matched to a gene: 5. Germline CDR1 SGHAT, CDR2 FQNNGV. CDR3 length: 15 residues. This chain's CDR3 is CASSMGLAGVYEQFF. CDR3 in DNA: TGTGCCAGCAGCATGGGACTAGCGGGAGTGTATGAGCAGTTCTTC.

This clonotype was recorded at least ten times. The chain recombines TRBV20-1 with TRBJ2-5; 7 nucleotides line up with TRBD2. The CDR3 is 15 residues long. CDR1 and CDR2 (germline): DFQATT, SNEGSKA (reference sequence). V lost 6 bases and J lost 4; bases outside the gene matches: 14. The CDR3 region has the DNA TGCAGTGCCCGAAATAGCGGGTCGGGGCTAGAGACCCAGTACTTC. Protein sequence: CSARNSGSGLETQYF.

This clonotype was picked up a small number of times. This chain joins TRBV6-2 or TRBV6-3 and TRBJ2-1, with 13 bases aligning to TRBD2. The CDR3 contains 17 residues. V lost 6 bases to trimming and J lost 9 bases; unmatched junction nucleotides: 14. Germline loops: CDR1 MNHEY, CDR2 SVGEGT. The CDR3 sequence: CASSLSAGRTSGGEQFF. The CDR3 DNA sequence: TGTGCCAGCAGCCTGTCGGCAGGCCGGACTAGCGGGGGTGAGCAGTTCTTC.

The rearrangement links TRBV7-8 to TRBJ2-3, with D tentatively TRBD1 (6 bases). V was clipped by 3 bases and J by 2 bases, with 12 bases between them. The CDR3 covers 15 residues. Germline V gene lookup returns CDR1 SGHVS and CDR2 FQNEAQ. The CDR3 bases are TGTGCCAGCAGCTTGATTCAGGGGATCACAGATACGCAGTATTTT. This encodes CASSLIQGITDTQYF.

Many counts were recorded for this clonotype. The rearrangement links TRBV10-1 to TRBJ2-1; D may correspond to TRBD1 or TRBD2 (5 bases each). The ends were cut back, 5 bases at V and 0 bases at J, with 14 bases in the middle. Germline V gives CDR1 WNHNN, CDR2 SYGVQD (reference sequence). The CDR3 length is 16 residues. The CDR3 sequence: CASSTLGTSSYNEQFF. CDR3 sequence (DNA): TGCGCCAGCAGTACCTTGGGGACGAGCTCCTACAATGAGCAGTTCTTC.

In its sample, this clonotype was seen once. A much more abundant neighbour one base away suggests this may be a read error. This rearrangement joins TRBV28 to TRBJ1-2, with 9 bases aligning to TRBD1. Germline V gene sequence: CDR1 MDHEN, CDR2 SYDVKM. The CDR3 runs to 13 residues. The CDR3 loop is CTSQPQGAWGYTF. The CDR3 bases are TGTACCAGTCAGCCACAGGGGGCCTGGGGCTACACCTTC.

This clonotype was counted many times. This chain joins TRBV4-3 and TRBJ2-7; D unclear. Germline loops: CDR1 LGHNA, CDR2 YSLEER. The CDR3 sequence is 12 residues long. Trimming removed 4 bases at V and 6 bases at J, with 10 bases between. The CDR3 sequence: CASSLGPGEQYF. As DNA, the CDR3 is TGCGCCAGCAGCCTCGGCCCCGGCGAGCAGTACTTC.

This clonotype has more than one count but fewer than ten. CDR3 amino acids: CASSLAGGSGTQYF. CDR3 coding DNA: TGTGCCAGCAGCTTAGCGGGCGGCTCAGGGACCCAGTACTTC. The chain couples TRBV7-2 to TRBJ2-5; no reliable D call. The V end was cut by 0 bases, the J end by 7 bases, with 12 bases between. Germline CDR1 reads SGHTA; CDR2 reads FQGNSA. The CDR3 is 14 residues long. The entire variable domain, with the rest obtained from reference TRBV7-2 and TRBJ2-5, is as follows: GAGVSQSPSNKVTEKGKDVELRCDPISGHTALYWYRQSLGQGLEFLIYFQGNSAPDKSGLPSDRFSAERTGGSVSTLTIQRTQQEDSAVYLCASSLAGGSGTQYFGPGTRLLVL.

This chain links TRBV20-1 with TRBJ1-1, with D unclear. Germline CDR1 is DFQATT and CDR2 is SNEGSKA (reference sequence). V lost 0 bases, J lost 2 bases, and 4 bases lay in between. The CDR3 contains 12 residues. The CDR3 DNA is TGCAGTGCTAGAGAGGCCAACACTGAAGCTTTCTTT. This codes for CSAREANTEAFF.